This is a list of T cell receptor beta chains from one sample in a study of blood T cell repertoires in COVID-19. Produced via immunoSEQ multiplex PCR; TCRdb's table is partial and in-frame only. This table holds some 65,000 clones, around 86% found once. The sample taken for sequencing was peripheral blood. The receptor source for this set is a man in his forties with COVID-19, enrolled during active disease. Each CDR3 is given with its conserved first and last residue. D genes are given only for firm matches. Where a row states a size, it is once, few, many or the class of an expanded clone; other rows omit it.

v_gene: TRBV28
d_gene: -
j_gene: TRBJ2-5
abundance: once
CDR3aa: CASSPNFRANMVETQYF
CDR3nt: TGTGCCAGCAGCCCAAATTTCAGGGCGAATATGGTAGAGACCCAGTACTTC

v_gene: TRBV3-1/TRBV3-2
d_gene: -
j_gene: TRBJ2-1
abundance: -
CDR3aa: CASSYRGAHNEQFF
CDR3nt: TGTGCCAGCAGCTACCGGGGGGCGCACAATGAGCAGTTCTTC

v_gene: TRBV6-1
d_gene: -
j_gene: TRBJ2-5
abundance: -
CDR3aa: CASSEEGGGAETQYF
CDR3nt: TGTGCCAGCAGTGAAGAGGGGGGGGGCGCCGAGACCCAGTACTTC

v_gene: TRBV7-8
d_gene: TRBD1
j_gene: TRBJ2-7
abundance: -
CDR3aa: CASGPGTVAYEQYF
CDR3nt: TGTGCCAGCGGACCCGGGACAGTGGCCTACGAGCAGTACTTC

v_gene: TRBV9
d_gene: TRBD1
j_gene: TRBJ2-3
abundance: -
CDR3aa: CASSAQGGSNRVTQYF
CDR3nt: TGTGCCAGCAGCGCCCAAGGGGGCTCCAACAGGGTTACGCAGTATTTT

v_gene: TRBV29-1
d_gene: -
j_gene: TRBJ2-7
abundance: -
CDR3aa: CSVYQGSSYEQYF
CDR3nt: TGCAGCGTTTATCAGGGGAGCTCCTACGAGCAGTACTTC

v_gene: TRBV9
d_gene: -
j_gene: TRBJ2-5
abundance: -
CDR3aa: CASSVSGKETQYF
CDR3nt: TGTGCCAGCAGCGTTAGCGGAAAAGAGACCCAGTACTTC

v_gene: TRBV30
d_gene: TRBD1
j_gene: TRBJ2-5
abundance: once
CDR3aa: CAWTLRGQGTQYF
CDR3nt: TGTGCCTGGACCCTCCGGGGACAGGGGACCCAGTACTTC

v_gene: TRBV6-5
d_gene: -
j_gene: TRBJ1-1
abundance: -
CDR3aa: CASSYDGGLAFF
CDR3nt: TGTGCCAGCAGTTATGACGGCGGGTTAGCTTTCTTT

v_gene: TRBV21-1
d_gene: -
j_gene: TRBJ2-7
abundance: -
CDR3aa: CASSKGPPSGTTYEQYF
CDR3nt: TGTGCCAGCAGCAAAGGGCCCCCCAGCGGGACAACCTACGAGCAGTACTTC

v_gene: TRBV14
d_gene: -
j_gene: TRBJ1-2
abundance: once
CDR3aa: CASSPQGAGDYGYTF
CDR3nt: TGTGCCAGCAGCCCCCAAGGGGCAGGGGATTATGGCTACACCTTC

v_gene: TRBV2
d_gene: -
j_gene: TRBJ1-2
abundance: -
CDR3aa: CASSERVGARSGSGYTF
CDR3nt: TGTGCCAGCAGTGAAAGGGTCGGAGCTCGGAGCGGAAGTGGCTACACCTTC

v_gene: TRBV5-1
d_gene: -
j_gene: TRBJ2-5
abundance: -
CDR3aa: CASSSGGAQETQYF
CDR3nt: TGCGCCAGCAGCTCCGGGGGTGCACAAGAGACCCAGTACTTC

v_gene: TRBV3-1/TRBV3-2
d_gene: -
j_gene: TRBJ2-7
abundance: -
CDR3aa: CASSKSSSYEQYF
CDR3nt: TGTGCCAGCAGCAAGAGTAGCTCCTACGAGCAGTACTTC

v_gene: TRBV11-2
d_gene: TRBD1
j_gene: TRBJ2-6
abundance: -
CDR3aa: CASSSRDRGTRANVLTF
CDR3nt: TGTGCCAGCAGCTCCCGGGACAGGGGGACCCGGGCCAACGTCCTGACTTTC

v_gene: TRBV5-1
d_gene: TRBD2
j_gene: TRBJ2-3
abundance: -
CDR3aa: CASSLTGGSGTDTQYF
CDR3nt: TGCGCCAGCAGCTTGACGGGGGGGTCCGGCACAGATACGCAGTATTTT

v_gene: TRBV19
d_gene: -
j_gene: TRBJ1-1
abundance: -
CDR3aa: CASSSTPGRKNTEAFF
CDR3nt: TGTGCCAGTAGTAGTACCCCTGGCAGGAAGAACACTGAAGCTTTCTTT

v_gene: TRBV6-5
d_gene: -
j_gene: TRBJ1-1
abundance: -
CDR3aa: CASSYSGAVANTEAFF
CDR3nt: TGTGCCAGCAGTTACTCAGGGGCGGTCGCGAACACTGAAGCTTTCTTT

v_gene: TRBV6-5
d_gene: -
j_gene: TRBJ1-3
abundance: -
CDR3aa: CASSYGQTSGNTIYF
CDR3nt: TGTGCCAGCAGTTACGGTCAGACTTCTGGAAACACCATATATTTT

v_gene: TRBV11-2
d_gene: TRBD1
j_gene: TRBJ1-1
abundance: -
CDR3aa: CASSRTRDRTFF
CDR3nt: TGTGCCAGCAGCCGAACCCGGGACAGGACTTTCTTT

v_gene: TRBV4-1
d_gene: -
j_gene: TRBJ2-5
abundance: -
CDR3aa: CASSQPTKRETQYF
CDR3nt: TGCGCCAGCAGCCAACCGACTAAAAGAGAGACCCAGTACTTC

v_gene: TRBV19
d_gene: -
j_gene: TRBJ2-5
abundance: -
CDR3aa: CASSIGGALREETQYF
CDR3nt: TGTGCCAGTAGTATTGGGGGGGCTCTTCGGGAAGAGACCCAGTACTTC

v_gene: TRBV5-1
d_gene: -
j_gene: TRBJ2-7
abundance: -
CDR3aa: CASSLVRDTTPLEQYF
CDR3nt: TGCGCCAGCAGCTTAGTTCGGGACACCACCCCTCTCGAGCAGTACTTC

v_gene: TRBV5-1
d_gene: TRBD1
j_gene: TRBJ2-3
abundance: -
CDR3aa: CASSAGQGADTQYF
CDR3nt: TGCGCCAGCAGCGCGGGACAGGGGGCAGATACGCAGTATTTT

v_gene: TRBV9
d_gene: TRBD1
j_gene: TRBJ2-1
abundance: -
CDR3aa: CASSRTGGRSSYNEQFF
CDR3nt: TGTGCCAGCAGCCGTACAGGGGGTAGGAGCTCCTACAATGAGCAGTTCTTC

v_gene: TRBV7-9
d_gene: -
j_gene: TRBJ1-4
abundance: -
CDR3aa: CASSLSLGGNEKLFF
CDR3nt: TGTGCCAGCAGCTTAAGTTTAGGAGGAAATGAAAAACTGTTTTTT

v_gene: TRBV6-1
d_gene: -
j_gene: TRBJ2-5
abundance: -
CDR3aa: CASSDGGNQETQYF
CDR3nt: TGTGCCAGCAGTGATGGGGGGAACCAAGAGACCCAGTACTTC

v_gene: TRBV7-9
d_gene: -
j_gene: TRBJ1-2
abundance: -
CDR3aa: CASSPPGNYGYTF
CDR3nt: TGTGCCAGCAGCCCCCCAGGGAACTATGGCTACACCTTC

v_gene: TRBV27
d_gene: -
j_gene: TRBJ1-1
abundance: -
CDR3aa: CASSPGHGNTEAFF
CDR3nt: TGTGCCAGCAGTCCCGGACACGGCAACACTGAAGCTTTCTTT

v_gene: TRBV27
d_gene: -
j_gene: TRBJ1-6
abundance: -
CDR3aa: CASSPSGSSPLHF
CDR3nt: TGTGCCAGCAGTCCCTCGGGAAGTTCACCCCTCCACTTT

v_gene: TRBV5-1
d_gene: -
j_gene: TRBJ1-2
abundance: -
CDR3aa: CASSLEQLGLYGYTF
CDR3nt: TGCGCCAGCAGCTTGGAGCAGCTGGGACTATATGGCTACACCTTC

v_gene: TRBV18
d_gene: -
j_gene: TRBJ1-3
abundance: once
CDR3aa: CASSPGTNSGNTIYF
CDR3nt: TGTGCCAGCTCACCAGGCACTAACTCTGGAAACACCATATATTTT

v_gene: TRBV5-4
d_gene: -
j_gene: TRBJ2-3
abundance: -
CDR3aa: CASRDTQWSTDTQYF
CDR3nt: TGTGCCAGCAGAGACACCCAGTGGAGCACAGATACGCAGTATTTT

v_gene: TRBV27
d_gene: -
j_gene: TRBJ2-4
abundance: -
CDR3aa: CASSLWGENIQYF
CDR3nt: TGTGCCAGCAGTTTATGGGGGGAGAACATTCAGTACTTC

v_gene: TRBV9
d_gene: -
j_gene: TRBJ2-3
abundance: -
CDR3aa: CASSVGEDTQYF
CDR3nt: TGTGCCAGCAGCGTAGGGGAGGATACGCAGTATTTT

v_gene: TRBV10-3
d_gene: -
j_gene: TRBJ2-3
abundance: -
CDR3aa: CAISEGTEGTDTQYF
CDR3nt: TGTGCCATCAGTGAGGGTACGGAGGGCACAGATACGCAGTATTTT

v_gene: TRBV27
d_gene: TRBD1
j_gene: TRBJ1-3
abundance: many
CDR3aa: CASSVTGARPISGNTIYF
CDR3nt: TGTGCCAGCAGTGTTACAGGGGCACGACCAATTTCTGGAAACACCATATATTTT

v_gene: TRBV30
d_gene: -
j_gene: TRBJ2-2
abundance: -
CDR3aa: CAWSVAPNTGELFF
CDR3nt: TGTGCCTGGAGTGTAGCCCCGAACACCGGGGAGCTGTTTTTT

v_gene: TRBV5-4
d_gene: TRBD2
j_gene: TRBJ2-7
abundance: -
CDR3aa: CASSLEGGLEGATQQYF
CDR3nt: TGTGCCAGCAGCTTGGAAGGGGGACTAGAAGGGGCTACGCAGCAGTACTTC

v_gene: TRBV13
d_gene: TRBD1
j_gene: TRBJ2-5
abundance: -
CDR3aa: CASSLTGDQETQYF
CDR3nt: TGTGCCAGCAGCCTGACAGGGGACCAAGAGACCCAGTACTTC

v_gene: TRBV2
d_gene: TRBD2
j_gene: TRBJ2-1
abundance: -
CDR3aa: CASSDVAGGYNEQFF
CDR3nt: TGTGCCAGCAGCGACGTAGCGGGGGGTTACAATGAGCAGTTCTTC

v_gene: TRBV28
d_gene: TRBD1
j_gene: TRBJ1-5
abundance: -
CDR3aa: CASSTGQFNQPQHF
CDR3nt: TGTGCCAGCAGTACGGGACAGTTCAATCAGCCCCAGCATTTT

v_gene: TRBV28
d_gene: -
j_gene: TRBJ1-2
abundance: -
CDR3aa: CASSPLLLRQGHYGYTF
CDR3nt: TGTGCCAGCAGCCCCTTACTATTGCGGCAGGGGCACTATGGCTACACCTTC

v_gene: TRBV12-3/TRBV12-4
d_gene: -
j_gene: TRBJ1-5
abundance: -
CDR3aa: CASSFRGHQPQHF
CDR3nt: TGTGCCAGCAGTTTCAGAGGGCATCAGCCCCAGCATTTT

v_gene: TRBV11-2
d_gene: -
j_gene: TRBJ1-1
abundance: medium-sized
CDR3aa: CASSLTLDSEAFF
CDR3nt: TGTGCCAGCAGCTTAACACTCGACAGTGAAGCTTTCTTT

v_gene: TRBV19
d_gene: TRBD2
j_gene: TRBJ2-3
abundance: few
CDR3aa: CASCPISGGTSTDTQYF
CDR3nt: TGTGCCAGTTGCCCGATTAGCGGGGGAACTAGCACAGATACGCAGTATTTT

v_gene: TRBV11-3
d_gene: -
j_gene: TRBJ2-3
abundance: -
CDR3aa: CASSLSYTDTQYF
CDR3nt: TGTGCCAGCAGCTTGAGCTACACAGATACGCAGTATTTT

v_gene: TRBV28
d_gene: -
j_gene: TRBJ2-7
abundance: -
CDR3aa: CASSLSGYEQYF
CDR3nt: TGTGCCAGCAGTTTATCAGGGTACGAGCAGTACTTC

v_gene: TRBV19
d_gene: TRBD1
j_gene: TRBJ1-2
abundance: -
CDR3aa: CASSTKAGQNYGYTF
CDR3nt: TGTGCCAGTAGTACAAAGGCGGGACAGAACTATGGCTACACCTTC

v_gene: TRBV6-2/TRBV6-3
d_gene: TRBD2
j_gene: TRBJ2-5
abundance: -
CDR3aa: CASSPGTNQETQYF
CDR3nt: TGTGCCAGCAGCCCCGGGACTAACCAAGAGACCCAGTACTTC

v_gene: TRBV6-5
d_gene: TRBD1
j_gene: TRBJ2-7
abundance: -
CDR3aa: CASSQQGYPYEQYF
CDR3nt: TGTGCCAGCAGTCAACAGGGGTACCCCTACGAGCAGTACTTC

v_gene: TRBV4-1
d_gene: TRBD2
j_gene: TRBJ2-1
abundance: -
CDR3aa: CASSQPGSSGHNNEQFF
CDR3nt: TGCGCCAGCAGCCAACCGGGTTCTAGCGGGCACAACAATGAGCAGTTCTTC

v_gene: TRBV4-2
d_gene: TRBD2
j_gene: TRBJ2-5
abundance: -
CDR3aa: CASSQGGPTAGGQETQYF
CDR3nt: TGTGCCAGCAGCCAAGGCGGGCCTACTGCGGGGGGGCAAGAGACCCAGTACTTC

v_gene: TRBV5-1
d_gene: TRBD1
j_gene: TRBJ2-3
abundance: -
CDR3aa: CASSLAVDRVPDTQYF
CDR3nt: TGCGCCAGCAGCTTGGCCGTGGACAGGGTACCAGATACGCAGTATTTT

v_gene: TRBV19
d_gene: -
j_gene: TRBJ2-5
abundance: -
CDR3aa: CASSIGGQETQYF
CDR3nt: TGTGCCAGTAGTATCGGGGGCCAAGAGACCCAGTACTTC

v_gene: TRBV5-1
d_gene: TRBD1
j_gene: TRBJ2-1
abundance: -
CDR3aa: CASSLQSGGMNEQFF
CDR3nt: TGCGCCAGCAGCTTGCAATCAGGGGGCATGAATGAGCAGTTCTTC

v_gene: TRBV28
d_gene: TRBD2
j_gene: TRBJ2-1
abundance: -
CDR3aa: CASTTGGNNNEQFF
CDR3nt: TGTGCCAGCACCACGGGGGGGAATAACAATGAGCAGTTCTTC

v_gene: TRBV5-6
d_gene: -
j_gene: TRBJ2-3
abundance: -
CDR3aa: CASSLTASTDTQYF
CDR3nt: TGTGCCAGCAGCTTGACAGCTAGCACAGATACGCAGTATTTT

v_gene: TRBV5-4
d_gene: TRBD2
j_gene: TRBJ2-3
abundance: -
CDR3aa: CASSSQRGGATDTQYF
CDR3nt: TGTGCCAGCAGCTCCCAGCGGGGGGGCGCGACAGATACGCAGTATTTT

v_gene: TRBV24-1
d_gene: TRBD1
j_gene: TRBJ2-2
abundance: -
CDR3aa: CATKDRATGELFF
CDR3nt: TGTGCCACCAAGGACAGGGCCACCGGGGAGCTGTTTTTT